Given below is one T cell receptor (beta chain) in context. Its antigen is not identified. This CDR3 has 15 residues. CDR1 is LGHNA and CDR2 is YNFKEQ in the germline V gene. Trimming at V came to 1 base and at J to 6 bases, leaving 4 bases not matched to a gene. The PCR was carried out with 60 Vbeta primers and 13 Jbeta primers. Only in-frame clones appear in the TCRdb table, and some are missing; sequencing was by immunoSEQ multiplex PCR. The data show 150,000 to 200,000 clones, with just under 80% seen just once and around 1.3% held by the top ten. These data are taken from a study of cytomegalovirus exposure and HLA in healthy donors. General study findings and limits: Reports indicate that TCR beta sequences accurately predicted the HLA-A and HLA-B alleles of most subjects. The study designated 150 or so TCR beta chains cytomegalovirus-associated. A further, later analysis showed that HLA-associated TCR beta chains (compared with equally common others) were more clonally expanded. In a later analysis, a missense DCLRE1C variant was linked to TCR beta V- and J-gene trimming.

V gene TRBV4-2 combines with J gene TRBJ1-3; 9 bases fit TRBD1. Sequencing was done on a sample of PBMCs. This TCR was recovered from a woman in her fifties or sixties in good health and CMV-seronegative. CDR3 nucleotide sequence: TGTGCCAGCAGCCAAGCTGGACAGGGGATAAACACCATATATTTT. Its translation: CASSQAGQGINTIYF.